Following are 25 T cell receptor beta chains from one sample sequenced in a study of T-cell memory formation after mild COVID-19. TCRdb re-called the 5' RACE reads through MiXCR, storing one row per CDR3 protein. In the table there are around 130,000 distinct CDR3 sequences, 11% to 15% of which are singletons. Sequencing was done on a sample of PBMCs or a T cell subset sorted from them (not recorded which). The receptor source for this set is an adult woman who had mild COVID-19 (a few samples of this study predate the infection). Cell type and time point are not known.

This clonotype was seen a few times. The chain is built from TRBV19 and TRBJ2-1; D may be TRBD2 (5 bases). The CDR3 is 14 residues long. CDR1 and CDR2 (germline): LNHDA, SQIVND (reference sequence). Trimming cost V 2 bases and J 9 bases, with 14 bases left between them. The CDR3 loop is CASSISTPAGEQFF. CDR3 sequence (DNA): TGTGCCAGTAGTATATCGACCCCTGCGGGTGAGCAGTTCTTC. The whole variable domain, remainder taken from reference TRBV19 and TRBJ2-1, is DGGITQSPKYLFRKEGQNVTLSCEQNLNHDAMYWYRQDPGQGLRLIYYSQIVNDFQKGDIAEGYSVSREKKESFPLTVTSAQKNPTAFYLCASSISTPAGEQFFGPGTRLTVL.

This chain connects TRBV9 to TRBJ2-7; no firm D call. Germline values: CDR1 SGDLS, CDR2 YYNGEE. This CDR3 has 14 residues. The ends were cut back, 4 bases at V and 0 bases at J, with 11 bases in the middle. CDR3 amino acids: CASSPQWSSYEQYF. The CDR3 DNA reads TGTGCCAGCAGCCCACAGTGGAGCTCCTACGAGCAGTACTTC.

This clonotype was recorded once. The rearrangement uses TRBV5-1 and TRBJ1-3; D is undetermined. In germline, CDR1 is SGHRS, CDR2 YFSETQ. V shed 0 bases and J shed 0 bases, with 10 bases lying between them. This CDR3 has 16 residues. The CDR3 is CASSLEPASSGNTIYF. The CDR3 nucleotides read TGCGCCAGCAGCTTGGAACCCGCCAGCTCTGGAAACACCATATATTTT.

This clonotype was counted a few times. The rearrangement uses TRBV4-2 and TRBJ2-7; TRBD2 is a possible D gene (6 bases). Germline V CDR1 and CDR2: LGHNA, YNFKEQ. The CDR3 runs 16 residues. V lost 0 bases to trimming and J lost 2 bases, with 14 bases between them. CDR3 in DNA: TGTGCCAGCAGCCAAGAAGGGGAGGCACTTACCTACGAGCAGTACTTC. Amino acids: CASSQEGEALTYEQYF.

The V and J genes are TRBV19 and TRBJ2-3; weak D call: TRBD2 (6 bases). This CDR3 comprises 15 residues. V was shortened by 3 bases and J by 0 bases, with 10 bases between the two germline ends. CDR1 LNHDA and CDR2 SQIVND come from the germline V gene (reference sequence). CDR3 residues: CASSMGGASTDTQYF. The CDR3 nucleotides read TGTGCCAGTAGTATGGGCGGGGCTAGCACAGATACGCAGTATTTT.

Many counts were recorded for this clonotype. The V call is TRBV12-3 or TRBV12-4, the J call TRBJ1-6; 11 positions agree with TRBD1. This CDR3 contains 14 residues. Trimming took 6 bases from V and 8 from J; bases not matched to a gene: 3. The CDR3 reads CASRRGQGDSPLHF. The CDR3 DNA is TGTGCCAGCAGACGGGGACAGGGGGATTCACCCCTCCACTTT.

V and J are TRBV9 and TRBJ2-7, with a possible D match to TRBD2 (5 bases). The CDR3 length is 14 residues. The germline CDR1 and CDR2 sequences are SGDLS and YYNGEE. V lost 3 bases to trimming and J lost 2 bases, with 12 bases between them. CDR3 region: CASSEGGLPYEQYF. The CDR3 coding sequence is TGTGCCAGCAGCGAAGGCGGGCTTCCCTACGAGCAGTACTTC.

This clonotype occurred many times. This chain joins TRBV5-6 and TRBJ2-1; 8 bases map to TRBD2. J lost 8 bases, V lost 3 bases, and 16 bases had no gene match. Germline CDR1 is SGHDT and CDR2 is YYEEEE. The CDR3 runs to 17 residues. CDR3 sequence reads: CASSSPAGTSFIYEQFF. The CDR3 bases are TGTGCCAGCAGCTCTCCCGCCGGGACTAGTTTCATCTATGAGCAGTTCTTC. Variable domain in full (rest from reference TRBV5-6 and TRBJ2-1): DAGVTQSPTHLIKTRGQQVTLRCSPKSGHDTVSWYQQALGQGPQFIFQYYEEEERQRGNFPDRFSGHQFPNYSSELNVNALLLGDSALYLCASSSPAGTSFIYEQFFGPGTRLTVL.

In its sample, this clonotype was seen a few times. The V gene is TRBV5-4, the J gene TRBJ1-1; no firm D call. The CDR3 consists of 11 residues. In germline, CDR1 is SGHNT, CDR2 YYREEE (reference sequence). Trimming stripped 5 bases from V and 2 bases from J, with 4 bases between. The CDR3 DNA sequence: TGTGCCAGCAGATCTAACACTGAAGCTTTCTTT. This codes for CASRSNTEAFF.

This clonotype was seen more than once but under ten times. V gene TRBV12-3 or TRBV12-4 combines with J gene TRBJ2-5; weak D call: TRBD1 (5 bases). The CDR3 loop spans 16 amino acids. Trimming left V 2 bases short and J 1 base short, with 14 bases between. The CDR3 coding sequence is TGTGCCAGCAGTTTAATGTCCACAGGTTTCCAAGAGACCCAGTACTTC. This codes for CASSLMSTGFQETQYF.

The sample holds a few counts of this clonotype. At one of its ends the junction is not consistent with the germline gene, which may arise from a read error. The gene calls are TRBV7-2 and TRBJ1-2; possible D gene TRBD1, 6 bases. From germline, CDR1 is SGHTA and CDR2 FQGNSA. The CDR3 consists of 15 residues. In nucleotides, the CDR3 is TGTGCCAGCAGTTCAGTGGGGGGCGGAGTTCGTGGTGCGGCCTTC. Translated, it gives CASSSVGGGVRGAAF.

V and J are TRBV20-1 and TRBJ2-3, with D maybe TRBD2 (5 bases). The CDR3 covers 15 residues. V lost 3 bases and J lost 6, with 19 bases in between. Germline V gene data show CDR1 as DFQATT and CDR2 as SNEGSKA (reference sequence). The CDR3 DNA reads TGCAGTGCTAGTAAAGCGGCCCCGGTTATTGATACGCAGTATTTT. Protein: CSASKAAPVIDTQYF.

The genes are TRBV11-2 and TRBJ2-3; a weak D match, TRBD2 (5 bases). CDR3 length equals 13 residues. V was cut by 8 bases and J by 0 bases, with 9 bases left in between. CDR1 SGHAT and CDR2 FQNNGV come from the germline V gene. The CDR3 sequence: CASGLASTDTQYF. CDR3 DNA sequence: TGTGCCAGCGGGCTAGCTAGCACAGATACGCAGTATTTT.

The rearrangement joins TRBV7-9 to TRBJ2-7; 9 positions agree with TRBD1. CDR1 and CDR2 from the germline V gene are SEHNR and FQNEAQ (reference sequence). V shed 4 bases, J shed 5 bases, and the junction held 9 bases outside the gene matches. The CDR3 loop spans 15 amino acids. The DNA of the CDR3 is TGTGCCAGCAGCTCCCCCCCGGGACAGGGCAACGAGCAGTACTTC. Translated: CASSSPPGQGNEQYF.

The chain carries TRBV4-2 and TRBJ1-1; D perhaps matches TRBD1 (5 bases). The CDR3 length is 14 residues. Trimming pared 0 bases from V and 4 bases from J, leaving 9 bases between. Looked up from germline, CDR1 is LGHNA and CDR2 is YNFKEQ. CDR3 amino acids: CASSQEGVGTEAFF. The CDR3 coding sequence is TGTGCCAGCAGCCAAGAAGGGGTCGGCACTGAAGCTTTCTTT.

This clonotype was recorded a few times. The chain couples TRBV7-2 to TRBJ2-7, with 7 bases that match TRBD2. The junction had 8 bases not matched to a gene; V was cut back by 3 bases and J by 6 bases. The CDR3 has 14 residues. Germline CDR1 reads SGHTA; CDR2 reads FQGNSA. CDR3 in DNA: TGTGCCAGCAGCTTCAGGACTAGTTCATCCGAGCAGTACTTC. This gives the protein CASSFRTSSSEQYF.

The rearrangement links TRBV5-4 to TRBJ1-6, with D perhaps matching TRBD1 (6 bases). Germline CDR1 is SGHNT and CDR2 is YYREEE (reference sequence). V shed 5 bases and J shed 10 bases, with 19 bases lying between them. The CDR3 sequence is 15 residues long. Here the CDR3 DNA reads TGTGCCAGCAGTCCCGAGACAGGAGGAAGATCACCCCTCCACTTT. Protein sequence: CASSPETGGRSPLHF. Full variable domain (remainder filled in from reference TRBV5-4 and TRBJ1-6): ETGVTQSPTHLIKTRGQQVTLRCSSQSGHNTVSWYQQALGQGPQFIFQYYREEENGRGNFPPRFSGLQFPNYSSELNVNALELDDSALYLCASSPETGGRSPLHFGNGTRLTVT.

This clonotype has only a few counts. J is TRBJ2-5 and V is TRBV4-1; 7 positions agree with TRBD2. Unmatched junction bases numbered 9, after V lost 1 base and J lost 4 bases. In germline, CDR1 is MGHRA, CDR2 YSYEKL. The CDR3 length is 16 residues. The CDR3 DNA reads TGCGCCAGCAGCCAAGCCGGGGGGACCCTGCGAGAGACCCAGTACTTC. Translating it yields CASSQAGGTLRETQYF.

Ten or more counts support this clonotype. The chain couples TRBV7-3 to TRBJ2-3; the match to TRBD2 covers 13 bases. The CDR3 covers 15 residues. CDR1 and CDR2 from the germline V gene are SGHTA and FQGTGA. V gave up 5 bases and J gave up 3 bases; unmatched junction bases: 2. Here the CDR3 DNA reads TGTGCCAGCAGCCAGGGACTAGCGGGAACAGATACGCAGTATTTT. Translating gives CASSQGLAGTDTQYF.

CDR3 coding DNA: TGTGCCAGCAGACCGATAGGCGGGGAGCAGTACTTC. Translating it yields CASRPIGGEQYF. The V gene is TRBV12-3 or TRBV12-4, the J gene TRBJ2-7; D is perhaps TRBD2 (5 bases). The CDR3 sequence is 12 residues long. V was shortened by 6 bases and J by 7 bases, with 13 bases between the two germline ends.

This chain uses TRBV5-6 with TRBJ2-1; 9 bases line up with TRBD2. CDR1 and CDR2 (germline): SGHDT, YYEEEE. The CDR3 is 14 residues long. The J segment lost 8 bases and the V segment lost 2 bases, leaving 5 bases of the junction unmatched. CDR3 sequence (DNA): TGTGCCAGCAGCTTATCTAGCGGGATCGATGAGCAGTTCTTC. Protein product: CASSLSSGIDEQFF. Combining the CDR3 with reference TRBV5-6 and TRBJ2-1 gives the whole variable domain DAGVTQSPTHLIKTRGQQVTLRCSPKSGHDTVSWYQQALGQGPQFIFQYYEEEERQRGNFPDRFSGHQFPNYSSELNVNALLLGDSALYLCASSLSSGIDEQFFGPGTRLTVL.

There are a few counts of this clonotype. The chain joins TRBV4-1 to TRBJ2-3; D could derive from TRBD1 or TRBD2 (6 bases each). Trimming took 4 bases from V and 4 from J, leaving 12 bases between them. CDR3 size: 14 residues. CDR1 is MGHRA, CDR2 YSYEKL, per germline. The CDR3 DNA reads TGCGCCAGCAGCCGCCCCGGGGGCGCAGATACGCAGTATTTT. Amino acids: CASSRPGGADTQYF.

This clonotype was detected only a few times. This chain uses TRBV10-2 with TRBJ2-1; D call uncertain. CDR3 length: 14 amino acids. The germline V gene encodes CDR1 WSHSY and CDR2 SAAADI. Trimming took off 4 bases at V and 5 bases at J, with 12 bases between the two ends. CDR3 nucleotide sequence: TGCGCCAGCAGTGCGGTAGCCCCTGACAATGAGCAGTTCTTC. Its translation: CASSAVAPDNEQFF.

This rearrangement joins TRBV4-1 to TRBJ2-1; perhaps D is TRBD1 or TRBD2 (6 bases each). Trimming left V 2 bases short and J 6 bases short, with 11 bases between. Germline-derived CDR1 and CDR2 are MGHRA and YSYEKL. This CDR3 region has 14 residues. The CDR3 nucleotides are TGCGCCAGCAGCCAAAAGGAGGGGGTCAATGAGCAGTTCTTC. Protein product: CASSQKEGVNEQFF.

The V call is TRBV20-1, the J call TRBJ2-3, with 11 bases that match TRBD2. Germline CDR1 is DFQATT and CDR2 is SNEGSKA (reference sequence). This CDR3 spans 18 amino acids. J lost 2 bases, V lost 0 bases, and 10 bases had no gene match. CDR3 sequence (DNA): TGCAGTGCTAGAGACGGCCGACGACTAGCGGGACACACAGATACGCAGTATTTT. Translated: CSARDGRRLAGHTDTQYF.